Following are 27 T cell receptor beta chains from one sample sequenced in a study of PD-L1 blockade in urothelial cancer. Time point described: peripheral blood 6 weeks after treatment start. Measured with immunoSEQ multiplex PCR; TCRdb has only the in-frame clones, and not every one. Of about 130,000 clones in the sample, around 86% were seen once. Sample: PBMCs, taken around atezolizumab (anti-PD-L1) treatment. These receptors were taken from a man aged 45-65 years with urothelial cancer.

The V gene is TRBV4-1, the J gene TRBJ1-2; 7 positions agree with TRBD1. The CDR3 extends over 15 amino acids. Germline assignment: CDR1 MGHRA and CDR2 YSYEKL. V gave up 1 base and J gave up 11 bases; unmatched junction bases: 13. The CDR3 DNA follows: TGCGCCAGCAGCCAAGGGGGCGGGACAGCCCATCCTTACACCTTC. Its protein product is CASSQGGGTAHPYTF.

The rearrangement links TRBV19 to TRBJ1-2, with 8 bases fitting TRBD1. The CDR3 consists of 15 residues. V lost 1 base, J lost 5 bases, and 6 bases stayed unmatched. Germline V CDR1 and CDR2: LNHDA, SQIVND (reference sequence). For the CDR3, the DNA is TGTGCCAGTAGTATAGCAGGGGGCGTCCGATATGGCTACACCTTC. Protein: CASSIAGGVRYGYTF.

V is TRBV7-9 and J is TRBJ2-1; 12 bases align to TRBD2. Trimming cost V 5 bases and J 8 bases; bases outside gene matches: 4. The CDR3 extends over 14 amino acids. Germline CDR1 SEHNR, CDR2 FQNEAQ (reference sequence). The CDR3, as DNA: TGTGCCAGCAGCCGACTAGCGGGAGCCCATGAGCAGTTCTTC. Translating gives CASSRLAGAHEQFF.

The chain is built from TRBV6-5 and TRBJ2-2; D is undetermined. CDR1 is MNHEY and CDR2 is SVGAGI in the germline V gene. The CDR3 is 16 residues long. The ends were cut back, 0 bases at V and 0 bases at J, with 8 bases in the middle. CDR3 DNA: TGTGCCAGCAGTTACTCGCGATCCTCGAACACCGGGGAGCTGTTTTTT. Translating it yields CASSYSRSSNTGELFF.

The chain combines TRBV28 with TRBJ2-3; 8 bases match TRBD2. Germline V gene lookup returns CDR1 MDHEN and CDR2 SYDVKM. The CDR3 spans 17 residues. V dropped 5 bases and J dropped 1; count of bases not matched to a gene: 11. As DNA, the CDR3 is TGTGCCAGCAGTCCTCAGGGACTAGGAGTGGGCACAGATACGCAGTATTTT. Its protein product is CASSPQGLGVGTDTQYF.

The CDR3 nucleotides read TGTGCCAGTAGTTTGGACAGGGGCCACGAGCAGTACTTC. Translating gives CASSLDRGHEQYF. The J gene is TRBJ2-7, the V gene TRBV19, with 9 bases fitting TRBD1. The CDR3 runs 13 residues. V lost 5 bases, J lost 5 bases, and 4 bases stayed unmatched. Germline V gene lookup returns CDR1 LNHDA and CDR2 SQIVND (reference sequence).

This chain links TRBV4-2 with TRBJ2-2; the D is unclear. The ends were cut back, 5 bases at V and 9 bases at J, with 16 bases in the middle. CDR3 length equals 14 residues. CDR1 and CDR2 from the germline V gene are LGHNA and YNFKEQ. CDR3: CASSKADGGRELFF. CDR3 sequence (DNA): TGTGCCAGCAGCAAAGCCGATGGCGGAAGGGAGCTGTTTTTT.

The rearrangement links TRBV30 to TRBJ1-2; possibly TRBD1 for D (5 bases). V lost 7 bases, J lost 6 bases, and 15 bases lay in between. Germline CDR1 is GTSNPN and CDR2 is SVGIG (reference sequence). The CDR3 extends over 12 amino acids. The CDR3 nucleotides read TGTGCCTCGCCTGGGGCTGGGGATGGCTACACCTTC. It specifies CASPGAGDGYTF.

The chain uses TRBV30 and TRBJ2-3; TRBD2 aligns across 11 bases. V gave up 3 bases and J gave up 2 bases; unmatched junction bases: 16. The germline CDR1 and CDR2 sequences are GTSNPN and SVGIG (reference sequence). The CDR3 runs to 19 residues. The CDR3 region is CAWSLPTSGSPPYTDTQYF. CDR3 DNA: TGTGCCTGGAGCCTCCCAACTAGCGGGAGTCCTCCCTACACAGATACGCAGTATTTT. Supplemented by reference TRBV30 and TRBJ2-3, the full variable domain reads SQTIHQWPATLVQPVGSPLSLECTVEGTSNPNLYWYRQAAGRGLQLLFYSVGIGQISSEVPQNLSASRPQDRQFILSSKKLLLSDSGFYLCAWSLPTSGSPPYTDTQYFGPGTRLTVL.

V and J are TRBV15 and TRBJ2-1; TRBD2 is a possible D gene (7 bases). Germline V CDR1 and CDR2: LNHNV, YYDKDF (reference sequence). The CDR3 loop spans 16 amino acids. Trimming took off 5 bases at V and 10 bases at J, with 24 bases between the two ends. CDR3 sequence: CATSRGADPGLVEQFF. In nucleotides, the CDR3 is TGTGCCACCAGCCGGGGGGCGGACCCCGGTTTGGTAGAGCAGTTCTTC.

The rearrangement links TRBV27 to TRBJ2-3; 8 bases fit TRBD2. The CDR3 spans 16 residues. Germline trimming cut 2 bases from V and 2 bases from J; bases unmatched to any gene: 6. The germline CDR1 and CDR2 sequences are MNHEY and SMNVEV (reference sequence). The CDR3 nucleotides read TGTGCCAGCAGTTTAGCGAGCGGGAGAGTCACAGATACGCAGTATTTT. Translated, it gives CASSLASGRVTDTQYF.

The CDR3 region is CASSLVTTGYGYTF. The CDR3 DNA reads as TGTGCCAGCAGTCTGGTAACGACAGGTTATGGCTACACCTTC. The chain joins TRBV2 to TRBJ1-2, with D perhaps matching TRBD1 (6 bases). V dropped 5 bases and J dropped 5 bases, with 15 bases sitting between them. The CDR3 length is 14 residues. Germline V CDR1 and CDR2: SNHLY, FYNNEI.

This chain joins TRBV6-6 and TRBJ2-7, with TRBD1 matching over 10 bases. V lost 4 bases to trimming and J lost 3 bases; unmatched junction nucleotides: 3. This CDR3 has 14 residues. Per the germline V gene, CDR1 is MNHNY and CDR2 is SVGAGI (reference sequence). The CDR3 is CASSSGTGVYEQYF. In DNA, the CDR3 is TGTGCCAGCAGTTCCGGGACAGGGGTCTACGAGCAGTACTTC.

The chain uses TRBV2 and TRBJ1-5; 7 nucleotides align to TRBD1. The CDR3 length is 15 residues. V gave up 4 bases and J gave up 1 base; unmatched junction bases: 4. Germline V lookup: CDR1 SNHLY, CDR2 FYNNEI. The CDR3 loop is CASSVGQLSNQPQHF. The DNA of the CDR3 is TGTGCCAGCAGTGTGGGACAGTTAAGCAATCAGCCCCAGCATTTT.

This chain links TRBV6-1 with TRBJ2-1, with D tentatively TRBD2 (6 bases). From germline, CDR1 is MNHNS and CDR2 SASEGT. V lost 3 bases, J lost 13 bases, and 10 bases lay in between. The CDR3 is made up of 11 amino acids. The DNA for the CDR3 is TGTGCCAGCAGTGAGGGACTTTTCCAGTTCTTC. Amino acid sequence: CASSEGLFQFF.

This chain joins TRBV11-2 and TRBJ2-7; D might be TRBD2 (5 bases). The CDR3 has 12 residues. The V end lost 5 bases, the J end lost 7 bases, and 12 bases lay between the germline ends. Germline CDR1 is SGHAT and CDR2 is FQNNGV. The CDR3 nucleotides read TGTGCCAGCAGCCACGGACTGAGGGAGCAGTACTTC. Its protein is CASSHGLREQYF.

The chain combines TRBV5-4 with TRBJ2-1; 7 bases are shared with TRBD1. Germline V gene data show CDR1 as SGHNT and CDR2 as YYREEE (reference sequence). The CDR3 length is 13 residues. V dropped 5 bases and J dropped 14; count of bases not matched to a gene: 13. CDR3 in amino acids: CASRAGTDLMEFF. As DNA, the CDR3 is TGTGCCAGCAGGGCCGGGACAGACTTAATGGAGTTCTTC.

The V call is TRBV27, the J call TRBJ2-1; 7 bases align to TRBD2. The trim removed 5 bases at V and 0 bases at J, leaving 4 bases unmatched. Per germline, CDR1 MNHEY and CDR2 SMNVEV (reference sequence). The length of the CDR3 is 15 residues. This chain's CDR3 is CASSPTSYSYNEQFF. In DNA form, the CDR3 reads TGTGCCAGCAGTCCGACTAGCTACTCCTACAATGAGCAGTTCTTC.

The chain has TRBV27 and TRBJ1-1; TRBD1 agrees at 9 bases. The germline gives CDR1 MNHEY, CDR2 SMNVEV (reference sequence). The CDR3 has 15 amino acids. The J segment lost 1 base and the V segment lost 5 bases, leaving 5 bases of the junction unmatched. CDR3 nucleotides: TGTGCCAGCAGTGCGAACAGGGGGCCGAACACTGAAGCTTTCTTT. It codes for CASSANRGPNTEAFF.

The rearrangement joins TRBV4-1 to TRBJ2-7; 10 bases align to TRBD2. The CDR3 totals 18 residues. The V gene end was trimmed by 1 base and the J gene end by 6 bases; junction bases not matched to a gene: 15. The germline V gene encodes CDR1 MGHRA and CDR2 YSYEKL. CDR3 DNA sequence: TGCGCCAGCAGCCAAGGGACTAGCGGTCCCCGAGGGTTTCGCGAGCAGTACTTC. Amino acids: CASSQGTSGPRGFREQYF.

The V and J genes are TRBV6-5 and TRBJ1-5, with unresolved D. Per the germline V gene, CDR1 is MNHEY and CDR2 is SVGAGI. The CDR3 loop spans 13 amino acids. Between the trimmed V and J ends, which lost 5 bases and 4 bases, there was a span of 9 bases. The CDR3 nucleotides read TGTGCCAGCAGTATAGAATTGAATCAGCCCCAGCATTTT. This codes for CASSIELNQPQHF.

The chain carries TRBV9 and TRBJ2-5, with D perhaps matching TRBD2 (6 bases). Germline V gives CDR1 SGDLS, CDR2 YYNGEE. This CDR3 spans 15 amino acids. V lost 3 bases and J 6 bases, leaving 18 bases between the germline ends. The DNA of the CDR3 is TGTGCCAGCAGCGACCTGGGGGGACCGTATCAGACCCAGTACTTC. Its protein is CASSDLGGPYQTQYF.

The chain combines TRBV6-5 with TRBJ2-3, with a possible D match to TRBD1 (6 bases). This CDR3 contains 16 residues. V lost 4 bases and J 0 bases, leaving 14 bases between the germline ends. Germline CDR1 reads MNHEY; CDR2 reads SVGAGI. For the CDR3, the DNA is TGTGCCAGCAGTTCGAGCCGACAGGCTAGCACAGATACGCAGTATTTT. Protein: CASSSSRQASTDTQYF.

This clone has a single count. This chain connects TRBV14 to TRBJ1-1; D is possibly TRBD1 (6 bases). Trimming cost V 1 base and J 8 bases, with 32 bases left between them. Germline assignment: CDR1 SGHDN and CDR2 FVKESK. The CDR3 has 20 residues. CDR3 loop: CASSQVGLGDRQVLLAEAFF. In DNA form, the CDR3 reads TGTGCCAGCAGCCAAGTAGGACTGGGAGATCGACAGGTTCTTCTTGCGGAAGCTTTCTTT.

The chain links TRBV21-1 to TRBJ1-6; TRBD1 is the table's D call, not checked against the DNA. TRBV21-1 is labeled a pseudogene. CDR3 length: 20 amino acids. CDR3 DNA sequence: TGTGCCAGCAGCACCCAGGGGGGACAGTGCGTTTACCTCTATAATTCACCCCTCCACTTT. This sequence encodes CASSTQGGQCVYLYNSPLHF.

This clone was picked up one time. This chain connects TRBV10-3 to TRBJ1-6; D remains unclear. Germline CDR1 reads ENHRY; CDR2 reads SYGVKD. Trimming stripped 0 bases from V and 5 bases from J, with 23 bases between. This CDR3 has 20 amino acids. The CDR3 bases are TGTGCCATCAGTGAGTCGATTAACCGAGGACTGGGTCCGAATAATTCACCCCTCCACTTT. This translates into CAISESINRGLGPNNSPLHF.

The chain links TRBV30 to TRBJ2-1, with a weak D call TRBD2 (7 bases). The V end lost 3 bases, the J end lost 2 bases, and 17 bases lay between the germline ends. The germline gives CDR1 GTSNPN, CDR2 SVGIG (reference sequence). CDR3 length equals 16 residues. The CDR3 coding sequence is TGTGCCTGGAGATCCGGGGGCGGGAGCCCCTACAATGAGCAGTTCTTC. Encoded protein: CAWRSGGGSPYNEQFF.